This T cell receptor (beta chain) was recorded in a study of blood T cells in healthy people across ages. Across the study: Capturing about one barcoded beta molecule per two T cells was achieved by template switching.

CDR1 and CDR2 from the germline V gene are WSHSY and SAAADI. The CDR3 has 15 residues. V trimming: 4 bases; J trimming: 4 bases; junction bases outside the gene matches: 4. This clonotype was counted at least ten times. It was approximately 10 milliliters of peripheral blood that were drawn from each donor. The authors ran a second PCR of about 6 to 11 cycles using a sample-barcoded 5' primer and a J-beta primer mix. Tags on each cDNA molecule came from a template-switch adaptor with 12 random nucleotides. TCRdb reanalysed the 5' RACE reads using MiXCR and keeps one entry per CDR3 protein. The repertoire consists of around 940,000 distinct CDR3 sequences, with 51% occurring once and the leading ten covering 20% to 25%.

Sample: blood. The sequence was obtained from a woman aged 55-75 years in good health. V is TRBV10-2 and J is TRBJ2-7; TRBD2 matches 13 bases. The CDR3: CASSAGTSGMYEQYF. CDR3 in DNA: TGCGCCAGCAGTGCCGGGACTAGCGGGATGTACGAGCAGTACTTC.